One TCR beta chain is described in this entry. The sample is drawn from a study of blood T cell repertoires in COVID-19. Germline CDR1 and CDR2: MDHEN and SYDVKM. V was pared by 6 bases and J by 7 bases, with 15 bases between. The CDR3 covers 14 residues. The study assigned cohorts using participant-reported clinical history. Per the original methods: The authors estimated nucleated cell counts from reference gene primer amplification. Profiled with immunoSEQ multiplex PCR; TCRdb holds only in-frame clones, not every one. V, J and clone size derive from that table, while D and trimming were established from the DNA sequence. The sample comprises some 270,000 clones, approximately 90% of which are singletons, and about 4% rests with the top ten.

The specimen sequenced was PBMCs or T cells enriched from blood (not recorded which). This TCR derives from a woman aged 25-40 years with acute COVID-19. The chain couples TRBV28 to TRBJ2-2, with a tentative D call TRBD2 (6 bases). DNA of the CDR3: TGTGCCAGCAGACATCGGCGGGACTTCGGGGAGCTGTTTTTT. It yields the protein CASRHRRDFGELFF. The full variable domain, its missing parts supplied by reference TRBV28 and TRBJ2-2, is DVKVTQSSRYLVKRTGEKVFLECVQDMDHENMFWYRQDPGLGLRLIYFSYDVKMKEKGDIPEGYSVSREKKERFSLILESASTNQTSMYLCASRHRRDFGELFFGEGSRLTVL.